The T cell receptor (beta chain) described here comes from a study of CD8 T cells in ankylosing spondylitis. Overall study results and limits: Certain motif variants had earlier appeared in reactive arthritis synovial fluid and blood. For ankylosing spondylitis blood, a TCR beta motif of about eight highly homologous variants appeared characteristic. Disease-linked clones reportedly showed significant enrichment in matched ankylosing spondylitis synovial fluid.

CDR1 and CDR2 from the germline V gene are SGDLS and YYNGEE. Trimming pared 4 bases from V and 5 bases from J, leaving 21 bases between. The CDR3 has 16 residues. Making use of molecular barcodes, quantitative 5'-RACE generated TCR beta libraries. TCRdb re-called the 5' RACE reads with MiXCR, one entry per CDR3 protein. This sample yields 150,000 to 200,000 distinct CDR3 sequences, of which 9.8% are seen a single time; about 15% belongs to the top ten. This clonotype was observed many times. Its target is not known. The origin of this receptor is a female donor with ankylosing spondylitis or in good health (not recorded which). The sequenced material came from blood, either unsorted or a sorted T cell fraction (not recorded which). V and J are TRBV9 and TRBJ1-1; D is possibly TRBD1 (6 bases). The chain's CDR3 is CASSTQQGLPATEAFF. The CDR3 DNA sequence: TGTGCCAGCAGCACCCAACAGGGATTACCTGCGACTGAAGCTTTCTTT.